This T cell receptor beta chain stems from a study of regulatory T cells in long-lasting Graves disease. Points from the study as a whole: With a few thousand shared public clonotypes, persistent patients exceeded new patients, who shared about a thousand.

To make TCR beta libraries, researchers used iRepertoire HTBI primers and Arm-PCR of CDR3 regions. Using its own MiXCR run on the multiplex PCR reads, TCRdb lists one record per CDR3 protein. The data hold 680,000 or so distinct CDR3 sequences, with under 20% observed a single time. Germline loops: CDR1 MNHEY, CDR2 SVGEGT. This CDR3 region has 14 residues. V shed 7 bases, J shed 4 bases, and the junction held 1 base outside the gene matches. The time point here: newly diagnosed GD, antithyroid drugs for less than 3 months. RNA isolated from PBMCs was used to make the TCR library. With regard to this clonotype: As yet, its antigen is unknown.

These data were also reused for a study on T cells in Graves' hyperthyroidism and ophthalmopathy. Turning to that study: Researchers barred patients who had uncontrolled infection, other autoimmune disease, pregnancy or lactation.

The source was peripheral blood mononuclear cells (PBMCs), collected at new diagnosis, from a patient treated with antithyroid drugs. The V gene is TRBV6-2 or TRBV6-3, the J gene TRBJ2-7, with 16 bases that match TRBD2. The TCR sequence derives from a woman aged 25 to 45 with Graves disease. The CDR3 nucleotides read TGTGCCAGCATGGGACTAGCGGGAGGGTACGAGCAGTACTTC. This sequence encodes CASMGLAGGYEQYF.